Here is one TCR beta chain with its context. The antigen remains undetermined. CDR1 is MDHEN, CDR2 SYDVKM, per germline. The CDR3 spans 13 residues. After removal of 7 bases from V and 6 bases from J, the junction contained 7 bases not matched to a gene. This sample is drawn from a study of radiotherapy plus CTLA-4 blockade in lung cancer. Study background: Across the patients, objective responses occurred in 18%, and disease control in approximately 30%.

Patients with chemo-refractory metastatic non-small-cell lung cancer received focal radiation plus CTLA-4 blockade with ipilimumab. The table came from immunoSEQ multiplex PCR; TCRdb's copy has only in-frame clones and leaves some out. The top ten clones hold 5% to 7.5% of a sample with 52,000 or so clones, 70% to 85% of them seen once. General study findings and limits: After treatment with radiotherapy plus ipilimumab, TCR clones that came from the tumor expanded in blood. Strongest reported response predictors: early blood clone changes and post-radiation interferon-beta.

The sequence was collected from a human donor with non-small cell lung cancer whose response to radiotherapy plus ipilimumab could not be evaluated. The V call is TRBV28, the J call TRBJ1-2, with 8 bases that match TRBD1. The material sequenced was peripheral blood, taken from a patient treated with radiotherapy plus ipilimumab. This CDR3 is CASMARGLDGYTF. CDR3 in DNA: TGTGCCAGCATGGCCAGGGGGCTGGATGGCTACACCTTC.